This T cell receptor (beta chain) was documented in a study of OX40 agonist ivuxolimab in advanced cancers. For the study at large: Ivuxolimab, an antibody acting as an agonist of OX40 (CD134), was used to treat patients. Overall study findings and caveats: Patients who responded partially at 0.1-3.0 mg/kg showed clonal expansion ranking among the lowest.

To note about this clone: Its specificity is unknown.

Clones were sequenced by immunoSEQ multiplex PCR, and TCRdb holds only the in-frame ones, with some missing. The sample lists roughly 91,000 clones, around 96% seen once, with around 2% in the top ten. Trimming cost V 0 bases and J 4 bases, with 7 bases left between them. CDR1 and CDR2 from the germline V gene are SGDLS and YYNGEE. The length of the CDR3 is 14 residues. This material consisted of CD4+ or CD8+ T cells sorted from blood, taken in a trial of the OX40 agonist ivuxolimab. V gene TRBV9 combines with J gene TRBJ1-4; D remains unclear. This sequence originates from an adult with an advanced solid tumor such as melanoma, head and neck, liver or kidney cancer. The CDR3 here is CASSVAPGNEKLFF. CDR3 in DNA: TGTGCCAGCAGCGTAGCGCCGGGTAATGAAAAACTGTTTTTT.